This T cell receptor beta chain is from a study of early T cells in non-severe SARS-CoV-2 infection. From germline, CDR1 is SGDLS and CDR2 YYNGEE. The CDR3 extends over 13 amino acids. The V and J ends lost 3 bases and 4 bases respectively, with 11 bases between them. Many counts were recorded for this clonotype. Researchers tagged individual cDNA molecules with unique molecular identifiers. MiXCR was run by TCRdb on the 5' RACE reads, yielding one entry per CDR3 protein. The table records roughly 110,000 distinct CDR3 sequences, around 10% of them present only once. Sequencing was done on a sample of whole blood. This receptor was identified in an adult who was a healthcare worker with PCR-confirmed SARS-CoV-2 infection or an uninfected control (not recorded which). The chain employs TRBV9 and TRBJ2-7; D could derive from TRBD1 or TRBD2 (5 bases each). The CDR3 sequence: CASSAGTLYEQYF. The CDR3 coding sequence is TGTGCCAGCAGCGCCGGGACCCTATACGAGCAGTACTTC.